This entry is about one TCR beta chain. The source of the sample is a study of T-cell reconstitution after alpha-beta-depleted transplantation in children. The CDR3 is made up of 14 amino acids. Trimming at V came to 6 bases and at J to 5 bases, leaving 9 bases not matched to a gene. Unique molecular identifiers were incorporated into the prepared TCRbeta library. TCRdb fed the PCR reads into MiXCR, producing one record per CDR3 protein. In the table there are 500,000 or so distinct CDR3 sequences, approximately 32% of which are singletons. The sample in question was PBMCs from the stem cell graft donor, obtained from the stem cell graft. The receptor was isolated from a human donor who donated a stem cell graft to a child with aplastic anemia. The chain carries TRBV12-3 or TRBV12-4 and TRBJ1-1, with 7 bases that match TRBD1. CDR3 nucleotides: TGTGCCAGCAGCGGGGGACAGTGGATAACTGAAGCTTTCTTT. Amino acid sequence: CASSGGQWITEAFF.